The 2 T cell receptor beta chains given below trace back to one sample, sequenced in a study of identical twins (dated by TCRdb to 2016 to 2017). Libraries were made using 5' RACE. The sample was run on an Illumina HiSeq 2000. TCRdb applied fastp at Q25 and MiXCR to the public reads, then kept only in-frame beta chains. Rows with a matching CDR3 protein are joined into one entry that keeps the most common DNA and genes. This sample holds about 260,000 distinct CDR3 sequences; 5.5% to 7% were observed only once. The ten largest account for 3.6% of the sample. The same specimen was also included in a second study, on yellow fever vaccine responses in identical twins.

The sequencing sample was made of memory (CD45RO+) T cells sorted from blood. The label giving this sample's cell subset or site can be read as: CD45RO+ enriched T cells. The source is a woman between 18 and 29 years old in good health.

The chain carries TRBV2 and TRBJ1-6; D remains ambiguous. This CDR3 spans 16 amino acids. Germline V gene data show CDR1 as SNHLY and CDR2 as FYNNEI. The V end lost 3 bases, the J end lost 0 bases, and 9 bases lay between the germline ends. CDR3 DNA sequence: TGTGCCAGCAGTGACCTGGGAGGCTCCTATAATTCACCCCTCCACTTT. This encodes CASSDLGGSYNSPLHF.

The genes are TRBV6-5 and TRBJ1-6; the D is unclear. The CDR3 is 16 residues long. CDR1 is MNHEY, CDR2 SVGAGI, per germline. The V and J ends lost 2 bases and 7 bases respectively, with 15 bases between them. The chain's CDR3 is CASSYGSQLGNSPLHF. CDR3 sequence (DNA): TGTGCCAGCAGTTACGGGAGTCAGCTGGGGAATTCACCCCTCCACTTT.